This T cell receptor beta chain was obtained from a study of blood T cell repertoires in COVID-19. On the study more broadly: Some COVID-19 samples were acute and others convalescent; all came from the United States, Italy and Spain.

Methods used by the authors: How many nucleated cells were present was estimated from reference gene primer amplification. Profiled with immunoSEQ multiplex PCR; TCRdb holds only in-frame clones, not every one. From that table come the V and J calls and clone size; the DNA was used to work out D and trimming. Seen here are about 55,000 clones, 75% to 85% observed once, and the top ten hold about 12%. The CDR3 consists of 14 residues. V gave up 5 bases and J gave up 2 bases; unmatched junction bases: 4. Germline V gene lookup returns CDR1 MDHEN and CDR2 SYDVKM. This receptor was obtained from a human donor in a cohort sampled during active COVID-19. The chain employs TRBV28 and TRBJ2-7, with 9 positions matching TRBD1. The sample was peripheral blood. The chain's CDR3 is CASSGTGKTYEQYF. CDR3 bases: TGTGCCAGCAGTGGGACAGGGAAAACCTACGAGCAGTACTTC. Filled out from reference TRBV28 and TRBJ2-7, the complete variable domain reads DVKVTQSSRYLVKRTGEKVFLECVQDMDHENMFWYRQDPGLGLRLIYFSYDVKMKEKGDIPEGYSVSREKKERFSLILESASTNQTSMYLCASSGTGKTYEQYFGPGTRLTVT.